Listed here are 31 T cell receptor beta chains from one sample, sequenced in a study of blood T cell repertoires in COVID-19. This table comes from immunoSEQ multiplex PCR, and its TCRdb copy is limited to in-frame clones, with some not included. The table has some 150,000 clones, 84% seen once. The material sequenced was peripheral blood. Receptor source: a woman aged 50 to 65 with acute or convalescent COVID-19.

This clone was observed a single time. V is TRBV5-1 and J is TRBJ1-6, with 9 bases that match TRBD1. This CDR3 comprises 14 residues. The trim removed 4 bases at V and 8 bases at J, leaving 4 bases unmatched. Looked up from germline, CDR1 is SGHRS and CDR2 is YFSETQ. In DNA form, the CDR3 reads TGCGCCAGCAGCCTGGGACAGGGTGATTCACCCCTCCACTTT. Translated: CASSLGQGDSPLHF. The full variable domain, in which reference TRBV5-1 and TRBJ1-6 provide the parts outside the CDR3, is KAGVTQTPRYLIKTRGQQVTLSCSPISGHRSVSWYQQTPGQGLQFLFEYFSETQRNKGNFPGRFSGRQFSNSRSEMNVSTLELGDSALYLCASSLGQGDSPLHFGNGTRLTVT.

The chain has TRBV19 and TRBJ1-1, with unresolved D. The CDR3 is made up of 13 amino acids. Germline-derived CDR1 and CDR2 are LNHDA and SQIVND (reference sequence). Trimming stripped 6 bases from V and 2 bases from J, with 10 bases between. The CDR3 region has the DNA TGTGCCAGTAGGAGTCTCATCAACACTGAAGCTTTCTTT. It is translated as CASRSLINTEAFF.

The chain recombines TRBV5-1 with TRBJ1-5; TRBD1 aligns across 9 bases. V lost 4 bases to trimming and J lost 2 bases; unmatched junction nucleotides: 7. Germline V gene sequence: CDR1 SGHRS, CDR2 YFSETQ. The CDR3 is 16 residues long. As DNA, the CDR3 is TGCGCCAGCAGCCCAGGGACAGGGTGGGGCAATCAGCCCCAGCATTTT. It is translated as CASSPGTGWGNQPQHF.

The V call is TRBV5-4, the J call TRBJ1-4; D not resolved. V was shortened by 0 bases and J by 5 bases, with 5 bases between the two germline ends. CDR1 is SGHNT and CDR2 is YYREEE in the germline V gene (reference sequence). CDR3 length: 13 amino acids. The CDR3 DNA follows: TGTGCCAGCAGCTTGGGTCTAAATGAAAAACTGTTTTTT. Encoded protein: CASSLGLNEKLFF.

This clone was seen more than once but under ten times. The chain employs TRBV28 and TRBJ1-4; TRBD1 matches 7 bases. The junction had 4 bases not matched to a gene; V was cut back by 4 bases and J by 2 bases. The CDR3 covers 15 residues. CDR1 is MDHEN, CDR2 SYDVKM, per germline. The CDR3 spells CASSSLQGTNEKLFF. CDR3 sequence (DNA): TGTGCCAGCAGTTCCTTACAGGGGACTAATGAAAAACTGTTTTTT.

The chain couples TRBV28 to TRBJ1-1; 8 bases are a match to TRBD1. Germline CDR1 and CDR2: MDHEN and SYDVKM. The CDR3 length is 12 residues. Here the CDR3 reads CALTGAGTEAFF. DNA for the CDR3: TGTGCATTGACAGGGGCCGGGACTGAAGCTTTCTTT.

The chain recombines TRBV24-1 with TRBJ1-5; TRBD1 is a possible D gene (5 bases). CDR3 size: 14 residues. The ends were cut back, 5 bases at V and 6 bases at J, with 13 bases in the middle. In germline, CDR1 is KGHDR, CDR2 SFDVKD. CDR3 residues: CATSAGAGGQPQHF. The CDR3, as DNA: TGTGCCACCAGTGCCGGGGCCGGGGGTCAGCCCCAGCATTTT.

The chain links TRBV4-2 to TRBJ2-7, with 11 positions matching TRBD2. Germline CDR1 and CDR2: LGHNA and YNFKEQ. V shed 4 bases and J 6 bases; nucleotides not matched to a gene: 17. This CDR3 contains 18 residues. This CDR3 reads CASSRKGLAGGDPGEQYF. DNA of the CDR3: TGTGCCAGCAGCCGAAAAGGGCTAGCGGGAGGAGATCCTGGCGAGCAGTACTTC.

The rearrangement uses TRBV6-2 or TRBV6-3 and TRBJ2-3; 12 nucleotides line up with TRBD2. The V segment lost 6 bases and the J segment 4 bases; nucleotides outside the gene matches: 2. Germline CDR1 is MNHEY and CDR2 is SVGEGT. This CDR3 has 14 amino acids. The DNA of the CDR3 is TGTGCCAGCAGACCTAGCGGGAGGGCAGATACGCAGTATTTT. Amino acids: CASRPSGRADTQYF.

This clone was seen only a few times. The rearrangement links TRBV18 to TRBJ1-1, with unresolved D. Germline values: CDR1 KGHSH, CDR2 LQKENI. The CDR3 runs to 15 residues. Trimming left V 3 bases short and J 1 base short, with 12 bases between. The chain's CDR3 is CASSPSRAGNTEAFF. The CDR3 nucleotides read TGTGCCAGCTCACCCTCGCGGGCAGGGAACACTGAAGCTTTCTTT.

In nucleotides, the CDR3 is TGTGCCAGCTCACCAGGGTTTCTAGCGGGGGGGCCCGACAATGAGCAGTTCTTC. It yields the protein CASSPGFLAGGPDNEQFF. The chain joins TRBV18 to TRBJ2-1, with 12 bases matching TRBD2. V lost 2 bases to trimming and J lost 5 bases; unmatched junction nucleotides: 10. The CDR3 covers 18 residues. CDR1 and CDR2 from the germline V gene are KGHSH and LQKENI.

The gene calls are TRBV7-9 and TRBJ2-5; possibly TRBD1 for D (6 bases). Trimming cost V 4 bases and J 4 bases, with 13 bases left between them. Germline V CDR1 and CDR2: SEHNR, FQNEAQ (reference sequence). CDR3 length: 14 amino acids. The CDR3, as DNA: TGTGCCAGCAGCTCCTCAGGGGTAACAGAGACCCAGTACTTC. As protein: CASSSSGVTETQYF. Supplemented by reference TRBV7-9 and TRBJ2-5, the full variable domain reads DTGVSQNPRHKITKRGQNVTFRCDPISEHNRLYWYRQTLGQGPEFLTYFQNEAQLEKSRLLSDRFSAERPKGSFSTLEIQRTEQGDSAMYLCASSSSGVTETQYFGPGTRLLVL.

This chain links TRBV5-8 with TRBJ1-2; no definite D call. Trimming removed 7 bases from V and 4 bases from J, with 20 bases in between. Germline CDR1 SGHTS, CDR2 YDEGEE. This CDR3 is 15 amino acids long. In DNA, the CDR3 is TGTGCCAGCGCGATTTTTCTGTCGGTTTTCTATGGCTACACCTTC. Translated, it gives CASAIFLSVFYGYTF.

The CDR3 region is CASRTGGGGTEAFF. The DNA of the CDR3 is TGTGCCAGCAGGACAGGGGGAGGAGGCACTGAAGCTTTCTTT. This chain joins TRBV6-5 and TRBJ1-1; 9 bases match TRBD1. V trimming: 6 bases; J trimming: 4 bases; junction bases outside the gene matches: 6. This CDR3 region has 14 residues. Germline CDR1 MNHEY, CDR2 SVGAGI.

The J gene is TRBJ1-2, the V gene TRBV10-3, with a weak D call TRBD1 (5 bases). CDR3 length equals 13 residues. Germline lookup yields CDR1 ENHRY and CDR2 SYGVKD. Trimming removed 8 bases from V and 0 bases from J, with 10 bases in between. CDR3 DNA: TGTGCCATCGGGCAGGGCACTAACTATGGCTACACCTTC. Protein sequence: CAIGQGTNYGYTF.

The chain couples TRBV4-3 to TRBJ2-5; D might be TRBD2 (5 bases). The CDR3 spans 15 residues. Trimming removed 4 bases at V and 2 bases at J, with 14 bases between. The germline V gene encodes CDR1 LGHNA and CDR2 YSLEER. CDR3 protein: CASSRLLDLQETQYF. For the CDR3, the DNA is TGCGCCAGCAGCCGCCTACTAGATCTACAAGAGACCCAGTACTTC.

The chain links TRBV3-1 (or the pseudogene TRBV3-2) to TRBJ2-3; D is possibly TRBD1 (6 bases). CDR3 size: 14 residues. The germline gives CDR1 LGHDT, CDR2 YNNKEL (reference sequence). V was cut by 4 bases and J by 2 bases, with 10 bases left in between. CDR3 bases: TGTGCCAGCAGCCTCAGGGGCCCCACAGATACGCAGTATTTT. It codes for CASSLRGPTDTQYF.

This rearrangement joins TRBV7-3 to TRBJ2-7; the match to TRBD1 covers 8 bases. This CDR3 is built from 13 residues. Trimming cost V 5 bases and J 5 bases; bases outside gene matches: 5. Looked up from germline, CDR1 is SGHTA and CDR2 is FQGTGA. CDR3: CASSPTGVHEQYF. The CDR3 region has the DNA TGTGCCAGCAGCCCGACAGGGGTCCACGAGCAGTACTTC.

The chain combines TRBV6-5 with TRBJ1-3; D gene unclear. The CDR3 loop spans 14 amino acids. CDR1 is MNHEY, CDR2 SVGAGI, per germline. The V and J ends lost 5 bases and 0 bases respectively, with 8 bases between them. CDR3 sequence: CASSTANSGNTIYF. DNA for the CDR3: TGTGCCAGCAGTACAGCTAACTCTGGAAACACCATATATTTT.

The chain employs TRBV7-2 and TRBJ2-2; D ambiguous. The CDR3 is 14 residues long. Per the germline V gene, CDR1 is SGHTA and CDR2 is FQGNSA. Trimming cost V 1 base and J 1 base, with 4 bases left between them. CDR3 protein: CASSLERNTGELFF. DNA of the CDR3: TGTGCCAGCAGCTTAGAGAGGAACACCGGGGAGCTGTTTTTT. Looking up the rest from reference TRBV7-2 and TRBJ2-2 gives the full variable domain: GAGVSQSPSNKVTEKGKDVELRCDPISGHTALYWYRQSLGQGLEFLIYFQGNSAPDKSGLPSDRFSAERTGGSVSTLTIQRTQQEDSAVYLCASSLERNTGELFFGEGSRLTVL.

This clone came up once. This chain uses TRBV7-6 with TRBJ1-1; TRBD1 matches 7 bases. CDR3 length equals 17 residues. Trimming at V came to 5 bases and at J to 0 bases, leaving 12 bases not matched to a gene. The germline gives CDR1 SGHVS, CDR2 FNYEAQ. The DNA for the CDR3 is TGTGCCAGCAGCCGCCCTAGAGGGGACAGCATGAACACTGAAGCTTTCTTT. As protein: CASSRPRGDSMNTEAFF.

This chain uses TRBV5-1 with TRBJ2-7; a weak D match, TRBD2 (6 bases). Germline V gene sequence: CDR1 SGHRS, CDR2 YFSETQ. This CDR3 spans 14 amino acids. Trimming cost V 1 base and J 1 base, with 9 bases left between them. Here the CDR3 DNA reads TGCGCCAGCAGCTTGTTGGCGGGGTCCTACGAGCAGTACTTC. This encodes CASSLLAGSYEQYF. The full variable domain, with the rest looked up from reference TRBV5-1 and TRBJ2-7, is KAGVTQTPRYLIKTRGQQVTLSCSPISGHRSVSWYQQTPGQGLQFLFEYFSETQRNKGNFPGRFSGRQFSNSRSEMNVSTLELGDSALYLCASSLLAGSYEQYFGPGTRLTVT.

The sample holds a few counts of this clone. This chain uses TRBV9 with TRBJ2-7; 11 nucleotides line up with TRBD2. V gave up 1 base and J gave up 5 bases; unmatched junction bases: 2. The CDR3 runs 14 residues. Germline lookup yields CDR1 SGDLS and CDR2 YYNGEE. CDR3 DNA sequence: TGTGCCAGCAGCGTAACTAGCGGGAGTCACGAGCAGTACTTC. Amino acids: CASSVTSGSHEQYF.

As concerns this clone: Other DNA sequences in the sample encode the same CDR3. The rearrangement links TRBV5-1 to TRBJ1-2, with D possibly being TRBD1 (6 bases). The CDR3 covers 14 residues. Germline V gene sequence: CDR1 SGHRS, CDR2 YFSETQ. Deletions cut 4 bases from V and 4 bases from J, with 14 bases between. The CDR3 loop reads CASSPGQGPYGYTF. The CDR3 DNA sequence: TGCGCCAGCAGCCCGGGCCAGGGGCCCTATGGCTACACCTTC.

The chain combines TRBV11-2 with TRBJ2-5; 7 bases match TRBD2. From germline, CDR1 is SGHAT and CDR2 FQNNGV. The trim removed 5 bases at V and 4 bases at J, leaving 10 bases unmatched. CDR3 size: 15 residues. The CDR3 region has the DNA TGTGCCAGCAGCCGGGCGCGGGGGAGGGTAGAGACCCAGTACTTC. It codes for CASSRARGRVETQYF.

The chain links TRBV6-5 to TRBJ2-7, with a weak D call TRBD1 (6 bases). The CDR3 is 12 residues long. V lost 6 bases to trimming and J lost 4 bases, with 10 bases between them. In germline, CDR1 is MNHEY, CDR2 SVGAGI. CDR3 sequence reads: CASSGTGYEQYF. The CDR3 DNA reads as TGTGCCAGCAGCGGCACAGGGTACGAGCAGTACTTC.

The chain has TRBV6-5 and TRBJ2-3, with 8 bases identical to TRBD1. The CDR3 runs 15 residues. The trim removed 4 bases at V and 4 bases at J, leaving 7 bases unmatched. Germline V lookup: CDR1 MNHEY, CDR2 SVGAGI. As DNA, the CDR3 is TGTGCCAGCAGTTTAGACAGGGGCCGCGCAGATACGCAGTATTTT. Protein product: CASSLDRGRADTQYF.

The gene calls are TRBV5-1 and TRBJ1-1; 9 bases fit TRBD1. This CDR3 is built from 15 residues. CDR1 and CDR2 from the germline V gene are SGHRS and YFSETQ. With V trimmed by 2 bases and J by 5 bases, 7 bases remained unmatched. The CDR3 sequence: CASSFGTGTDTEAFF. The DNA of the CDR3 is TGCGCCAGCAGCTTTGGGACAGGGACGGATACTGAAGCTTTCTTT.

The chain has TRBV4-2 and TRBJ2-3, with 12 bases that match TRBD1. CDR1 and CDR2 (germline): LGHNA, YNFKEQ. Germline trimming cut 0 bases from V and 4 bases from J; bases unmatched to any gene: 11. This CDR3 has 19 residues. CDR3 amino acids: CASSQDLTPGQGAPDTQYF. The CDR3 region has the DNA TGTGCCAGCAGCCAAGACTTAACCCCGGGACAGGGGGCACCAGATACGCAGTATTTT.

V is TRBV28 and J is TRBJ1-1, with 8 nucleotides matching TRBD1. Germline-derived CDR1 and CDR2 are MDHEN and SYDVKM. Trimming at V came to 6 bases and at J to 8 bases, leaving 5 bases not matched to a gene. This CDR3 is built from 12 residues. The CDR3 DNA sequence: TGTGCCAGCAGGGGACAGGTTGAAGAAGCTTTCTTT. Its translation is CASRGQVEEAFF.

The sample holds many counts of this clone. Written as DNA, the CDR3 is TGTGCCAGCAGTTTATTTCCAGGGGGCTACGAGCAGTACTTC. As protein: CASSLFPGGYEQYF. The rearrangement joins TRBV27 to TRBJ2-7; 7 nucleotides align to TRBD1. Germline V CDR1 and CDR2: MNHEY, SMNVEV (reference sequence). This CDR3 is 14 amino acids long. The ends lost 1 base at V and 3 bases at J; junction bases unmatched: 3.